This T cell receptor (beta chain) was captured in a study of vaccination and CD4 T cells after COVID-19. Overall study: SARS-CoV-2 PCR on nasal swabs had been positive for the convalescent patients; fewer than 10 were mild and one was severe. Median time from COVID diagnosis to post-COVID sampling was 101 days (35 to 161). The study's findings and limits: Investigators enrolled relatively few convalescent patients and included no early post-infection timepoints.

With the Oncomine TCR Beta short-read assay, DNA from cultured CD4+ T cells was sequenced. Via MiXCR, TCRdb re-called the PCR reads, giving one row per CDR3 protein. The table shows under 15,000 distinct CDR3 sequences, with approximately 45% occurring only once. This clonotype was seen more than once but under ten times. The antigen remains unidentified. V dropped 1 base and J dropped 2; count of bases not matched to a gene: 2. CDR1 and CDR2 (germline): MNHNS, SASEGT. The CDR3 is made up of 15 amino acids. The treatment was: roughly 10-day PBMC culture with coronavirus spike peptide pools or control peptides (ViraFEST assay). Expansion of antigen-specific T cells with peptide pools by ViraFEST preceded sequencing of TCRs.

The chain couples TRBV6-1 to TRBJ2-1; TRBD2 matches at 7 bases. This clonotype was obtained from a human donor who had recovered from COVID-19. Here the sequenced sample was CD4+ T cells from blood, cultured in vitro, taken after SARS-CoV-2 vaccination. The CDR3 nucleotides read TGTGCCAGCAGTGAAGGGCGGGAGACCTACAATGAGCAGTTCTTC. Its protein is CASSEGRETYNEQFF.